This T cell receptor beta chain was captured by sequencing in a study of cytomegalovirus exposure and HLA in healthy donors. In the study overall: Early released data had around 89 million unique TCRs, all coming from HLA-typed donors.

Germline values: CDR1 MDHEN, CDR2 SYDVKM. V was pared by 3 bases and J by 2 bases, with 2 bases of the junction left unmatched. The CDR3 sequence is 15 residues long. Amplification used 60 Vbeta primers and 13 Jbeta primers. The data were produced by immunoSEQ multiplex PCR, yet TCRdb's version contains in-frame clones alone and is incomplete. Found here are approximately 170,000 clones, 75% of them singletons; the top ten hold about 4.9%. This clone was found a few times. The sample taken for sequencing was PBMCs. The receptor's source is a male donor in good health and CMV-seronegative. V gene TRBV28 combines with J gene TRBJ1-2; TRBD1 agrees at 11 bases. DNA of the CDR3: TGTGCCAGCAGTTTCTGGACAGGGGGCAACTATGGCTACACCTTC. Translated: CASSFWTGGNYGYTF.